This T cell receptor beta chain came from a study of T cells in Graves' hyperthyroidism and ophthalmopathy. Whole-study results and caveats: The model made its ophthalmopathy prediction, and onset followed a median about 6 months later. Blood also held most thyroid clonotypes expanded beyond 0.001.

The TCR beta CDR3 regions underwent amplification using RNA transcripts as the source. HTBI primers were used for first-round RT-PCR of the TCR CDR3. TCRdb independently ran MiXCR on the multiplex PCR reads; one entry per CDR3 protein. This sample yields over 500,000 distinct CDR3 sequences, of which roughly 15% are seen a single time; roughly 29% belongs to the top ten. As concerns this clonotype: Its matching antigen is unknown.

This CDR3 spans 15 amino acids. Germline V gives CDR1 LNHDA, CDR2 SQIVND (reference sequence). Uncontrolled infections, other autoimmune diseases, pregnancy or lactation led to exclusion of patients. From 8.5 to 10 ml of fresh peripheral blood, PBMCs were isolated. Material: blood. The receptor's source is a woman in her thirties with Graves' ophthalmopathy. The chain employs TRBV19 and TRBJ2-1; a possible D gene is TRBD1 (6 bases). Here the CDR3 DNA reads TGTGCGAGTGGTTCCCGGACAGAGTCCTTAAATGAGCAGTTCTTC. This sequence encodes CASGSRTESLNEQFF. Looking up the rest from reference TRBV19 and TRBJ2-1 gives the full variable domain: DGGITQSPKYLFRKEGQNVTLSCEQNLNHDAMYWYRQDPGQGLRLIYYSQIVNDFQKGDIAEGYSVSREKKESFPLTVTSAQKNPTAFYLCASGSRTESLNEQFFGPGTRLTVL.